Presented here are 13 T cell receptor beta chains from one specimen sequenced in a study of cytomegalovirus exposure and HLA in healthy donors. The PCR used 60 Vbeta and 13 Jbeta primers. The assay was immunoSEQ multiplex PCR, and TCRdb's table has in-frame clones only and misses some. The table has a few hundred thousand clones, 75% to 90% seen once. What was sequenced was PBMCs. The receptors come from a girl aged 2-10 years in good health and CMV-seronegative.

The J gene is TRBJ2-7, the V gene TRBV10-3; D is perhaps TRBD2 (7 bases). This CDR3 has 16 amino acids. CDR1 is ENHRY, CDR2 SYGVKD, per germline. Trimming pared 5 bases from V and 4 bases from J, leaving 21 bases between. The CDR3: CAISPSGTGRGYEQYF. The CDR3 bases are TGTGCCATCAGTCCGAGCGGCACAGGGAGGGGGTACGAGCAGTACTTC.

This clone was picked up a small number of times. At one of its ends the junction is not consistent with the germline gene, which may arise from a read error. This chain links TRBV7-9 with TRBJ2-7; 10 bases match TRBD1. CDR3 length: 18 amino acids. From germline, CDR1 is SEHNR and CDR2 FQNEAQ (reference sequence). The DNA for the CDR3 is TGTTCCAGCAACCTGGGGGGTTCCGGGACAGGGGACCCCTACGAGCAGTACTTC. Protein sequence: CSSNLGGSGTGDPYEQYF.

This chain links TRBV28 with TRBJ2-7, with a possible D match to TRBD2 (5 bases). This CDR3 contains 12 residues. Germline CDR1 and CDR2: MDHEN and SYDVKM. Between the trimmed V and J ends, which lost 5 bases and 5 bases, there was a span of 10 bases. This CDR3 reads CASSLTRNEQYF. The CDR3 nucleotides read TGTGCCAGCAGTCTAACTAGGAACGAGCAGTACTTC.

This sequence joins TRBV14 and TRBJ1-6; D not certain. The CDR3 runs to 15 residues. In germline, CDR1 is SGHDN, CDR2 FVKESK. With 1 base removed from V and 7 bases from J, the gap between germline ends came to 11 bases. CDR3 sequence reads: CASSQGFGINSPLHF. The DNA of the CDR3 is TGTGCCAGCAGCCAAGGTTTCGGTATCAATTCACCCCTCCACTTT.

This chain links TRBV5-1 with TRBJ1-5; 9 positions agree with TRBD1. The CDR3 is made up of 15 amino acids. Germline lookup yields CDR1 SGHRS and CDR2 YFSETQ. J gave up 4 bases and V 0 bases, and 2 bases lay outside the gene matches. The CDR3 protein is CASSLGGQGNQPQHF. The CDR3 DNA reads TGCGCCAGCAGCTTGGGGGGACAGGGTAATCAGCCCCAGCATTTT.

J is TRBJ2-3 and V is TRBV28; 10 bases map to TRBD2. Germline V lookup: CDR1 MDHEN, CDR2 SYDVKM. The CDR3 length is 15 residues. V trimming: 8 bases; J trimming: 1 base; junction bases outside the gene matches: 6. The CDR3 sequence is CASSLSGRGTDTQYF. In nucleotides, the CDR3 is TGTGCCAGCTCTCTAAGCGGGAGGGGCACAGATACGCAGTATTTT.

V usage is TRBV7-2 and J usage is TRBJ2-7; 7 nucleotides align to TRBD1. Germline V gives CDR1 SGHTA, CDR2 FQGNSA. V was clipped by 5 bases and J by 1 base; unmatched bases: 2. This CDR3 spans 13 amino acids. For the CDR3, the DNA is TGTGCCAGCAGCATGACAGGGTCCTACGAGCAGTACTTC. Its translation is CASSMTGSYEQYF. The full variable domain, in which reference TRBV7-2 and TRBJ2-7 provide the parts outside the CDR3, is GAGVSQSPSNKVTEKGKDVELRCDPISGHTALYWYRQSLGQGLEFLIYFQGNSAPDKSGLPSDRFSAERTGGSVSTLTIQRTQQEDSAVYLCASSMTGSYEQYFGPGTRLTVT.

V usage is TRBV4-1 and J usage is TRBJ1-5, with 9 bases aligning to TRBD1. Germline V gene data show CDR1 as MGHRA and CDR2 as YSYEKL. The junction had 9 bases not matched to a gene; V was cut back by 6 bases and J by 3 bases. This CDR3 is built from 16 residues. CDR3 nucleotides: TGCGCCAGCAGTCGAATGGACAGGGGTGTCAATCAGCCCCAGCATTTT. Translation gives CASSRMDRGVNQPQHF.

The J gene is TRBJ2-1, the V gene TRBV7-7; 10 bases match TRBD2. Germline CDR1 SSHAT, CDR2 FNYEAQ (reference sequence). The CDR3 contains 15 residues. Unmatched junction bases numbered 6, after V lost 1 base and J lost 9 bases. This CDR3 reads CASSLGLAGVGEQFF. The CDR3 DNA follows: TGTGCCAGCAGCTTAGGGCTAGCGGGAGTAGGTGAGCAGTTCTTC.

The chain joins TRBV28 to TRBJ1-2; D may be TRBD1 (6 bases). V was clipped by 8 bases and J by 3 bases, with 13 bases between them. The CDR3 loop spans 13 amino acids. Looked up from germline, CDR1 is MDHEN and CDR2 is SYDVKM. The CDR3 loop is CASHLGGDYGYTF. The CDR3 nucleotides are TGTGCCAGCCATCTAGGGGGGGACTATGGCTACACCTTC.

The chain has TRBV15 and TRBJ2-7, with 7 positions matching TRBD1. Germline V gives CDR1 LNHNV, CDR2 YYDKDF (reference sequence). J lost 9 bases, V lost 8 bases, and 10 bases had no gene match. The CDR3 has 12 amino acids. In nucleotides, the CDR3 is TGTGCCACCCGCGACAGGGTTTCAGGGCAGTACTTC. Protein product: CATRDRVSGQYF.

The gene calls are TRBV2 and TRBJ1-2; D is undetermined. V lost 6 bases and J lost 8, with 13 bases in between. The CDR3 is made up of 12 amino acids. Germline V lookup: CDR1 SNHLY, CDR2 FYNNEI. Here the CDR3 reads CASRQEGEGYTF. CDR3 sequence (DNA): TGTGCCAGCAGGCAGGAGGGAGAGGGCTACACCTTC.

This clone has a single count. The rearrangement uses TRBV13 and TRBJ2-7; no clear D gene. The CDR3 sequence is 13 residues long. V lost 0 bases and J 4 bases, leaving 7 bases between the germline ends. The V gene's germline CDR1 is PRHDT and CDR2 FYEKMQ (reference sequence). CDR3 protein: CASSLGNNYEQYF. DNA for the CDR3: TGTGCCAGCAGCTTAGGCAACAATTACGAGCAGTACTTC.